There are a few counts of the clone carrying this T cell receptor (beta chain). Its antigen is undetermined. The data originate from a study of T-cell reconstitution after alpha-beta-depleted transplantation in children. General observations from the study: Reportedly, only several hundred clones from non-depleted graft cells drove alpha-beta T-cell counts at about two months. Elevated TCRbeta diversity at day 60 was traced, in some patients, to surviving recipient T cells and thymic progenitors.

Trimming pared 0 bases from V and 0 bases from J, leaving 10 bases between. CDR3 length equals 16 residues. Germline V lookup: CDR1 SGHDT, CDR2 YYEEEE. For TCRbeta, the library was prepared with unique molecular identifiers. One entry per CDR3 protein, called by TCRdb with MiXCR from the PCR reads. The table lists approximately 500,000 distinct CDR3 sequences, 20% to 30% of them singletons. The chain employs TRBV5-6 and TRBJ2-1; D ambiguous. The TCR was taken from a boy under two years old with Wiskott-Aldrich syndrome, due to receive a stem cell transplant. The material was PBMCs, obtained before TCRalphabeta/CD19-depleted stem cell transplant. The CDR3 DNA reads as TGTGCCAGCAGCTTGGGGACGGGTACCTCCTACAATGAGCAGTTCTTC. It translates to CASSLGTGTSYNEQFF.